The 8 T cell receptor beta chains presented below share a single source sample, sequenced in a study of early T cells in non-severe SARS-CoV-2 infection. TCRdb reprocessed the 5' RACE reads via MiXCR and lists one record per CDR3 protein. The sample holds 50,000 to 60,000 distinct CDR3 sequences, about 10% seen once. The material was whole blood, obtained at baseline. Receptors were obtained from an adult who was a healthcare worker with PCR-confirmed SARS-CoV-2 infection or an uninfected control (not recorded which).

The CDR3 region has the DNA TGTGCCAGTAGTTATAGAATGGCTGACTACACCTTC. This gives the protein CASSYRMADYTF. J is TRBJ1-2 and V is TRBV19; D ambiguous. Trimming stripped 5 bases from V and 10 bases from J, with 14 bases between. This CDR3 has 12 residues. The germline V gene has CDR1 LNHDA and CDR2 SQIVND (reference sequence).

This clonotype appeared many times. This chain connects TRBV6-5 to TRBJ2-5, with a tentative D call TRBD1 (6 bases). This CDR3 spans 12 amino acids. The germline V gene has CDR1 MNHEY and CDR2 SVGAGI. V was pared by 8 bases and J by 2 bases, with 9 bases between. DNA for the CDR3: TGTGCCAGCGCCCAGGGGCAAGAGACCCAGTACTTC. It encodes CASAQGQETQYF.

V usage is TRBV6-1 and J usage is TRBJ1-2; 9 nucleotides agree with TRBD1. With V trimmed by 0 bases and J by 4 bases, 3 bases remained unmatched. CDR1 is MNHNS and CDR2 is SASEGT in the germline V gene. The length of the CDR3 is 15 residues. The CDR3 bases are TGTGCCAGCAGTGAAGCCACAGGGGGCGGCTATGGCTACACCTTC. Translation: CASSEATGGGYGYTF.

This clonotype was observed a few times. The chain is built from TRBV12-3 or TRBV12-4 and TRBJ1-3; TRBD1 is a possible D gene (6 bases). The V gene lost 7 bases and the J gene lost 4 bases, with 17 bases spanning the gap. This CDR3 contains 15 residues. For the CDR3, the DNA is TGTGCCAGCACCTCGGGGGCAGGGGACGGAAACACCATATATTTT. Protein: CASTSGAGDGNTIYF.

In its sample, this clonotype was seen many times. This CDR3 reads CASSLIFGTGSQPQHF. DNA of the CDR3: TGTGCCAGCAGCTTAATTTTCGGGACAGGGTCGCAGCCCCAGCATTTT. The genes are TRBV7-8 and TRBJ1-5; 9 bases align to TRBD1. Germline CDR1 reads SGHVS; CDR2 reads FQNEAQ. V lost 2 bases to trimming and J lost 7 bases; unmatched junction nucleotides: 9. The CDR3 has 16 amino acids. The full variable domain, its missing parts supplied by reference TRBV7-8 and TRBJ1-5, is GAGVSQSPRYKVAKRGQDVALRCDPISGHVSLFWYQQALGQGPEFLTYFQNEAQLDKSGLPSDRFFAERPEGSVSTLKIQRTQQEDSAVYLCASSLIFGTGSQPQHFGDGTRLSIL.

This clonotype was detected ten times or more. The CDR3 bases are TGTGCCAGCAGTTCCGCTCACACAGATACGCAGTATTTT. This codes for CASSSAHTDTQYF. The chain uses TRBV28 and TRBJ2-3, with unresolved D. Trimming took off 4 bases at V and 2 bases at J, with 7 bases between the two ends. The CDR3 runs 13 residues. In germline, CDR1 is MDHEN, CDR2 SYDVKM.

The chain is built from TRBV5-1 and TRBJ2-2; no firm D call. This CDR3 has 13 amino acids. The V end was cut by 10 bases, the J end by 1 base, with 11 bases between. Germline CDR1 is SGHRS and CDR2 is YFSETQ. The CDR3 here is CAPYSVNTGELFF. The CDR3 region has the DNA TGCGCCCCCTACTCGGTGAACACCGGGGAGCTGTTTTTT. Supplemented by reference TRBV5-1 and TRBJ2-2, the full variable domain reads KAGVTQTPRYLIKTRGQQVTLSCSPISGHRSVSWYQQTPGQGLQFLFEYFSETQRNKGNFPGRFSGRQFSNSRSEMNVSTLELGDSALYLCAPYSVNTGELFFGEGSRLTVL.

The chain joins TRBV7-9 to TRBJ1-1, with 8 bases that match TRBD1. Germline V gene data show CDR1 as SEHNR and CDR2 as FQNEAQ (reference sequence). The trim removed 4 bases at V and 0 bases at J, leaving 7 bases unmatched. The CDR3 runs to 16 residues. The CDR3 coding sequence is TGTGCCAGCAGCTCCTGGGGGGACAGGTTGAACACTGAAGCTTTCTTT. This sequence encodes CASSSWGDRLNTEAFF.